The rows below give T cell receptor beta chains drawn from one sample of a study of CD8 T cells in Susac syndrome. TCRdb reanalysed the immunoSEQ multiplex PCR reads using MiXCR and keeps one entry per CDR3 protein. The sample consists of hundreds of thousands of distinct CDR3 sequences, roughly 85% of them appearing once. Sequenced input: CD8+ T cells from PBMCs. The receptors originated from a human donor with multiple sclerosis. Both conserved end residues are part of each CDR3. A D gene is named only where the DNA matches it firmly. Size values are once, few and many counts, or a class for expanded clones, and some rows have none.

CDR3 protein	CDR3 DNA	clone size	D gene	J gene	V gene
CASRLGADEQFF	TGTGCCAGCAGGTTAGGGGCGGATGAGCAGTTCTTC	NA	NA	TRBJ2-1	TRBV2
CASTQDRGHGYTF	TGTGCCAGCACCCAGGACAGGGGGCATGGCTACACCTTC	NA	TRBD1	TRBJ1-2	TRBV6-1
CAINDRSYEQYF	TGTGCCATCAACGACAGGTCGTACGAGCAGTACTTC	NA	NA	TRBJ2-7	TRBV10-3
CASSYRTATEAFF	TGTGCCAGCAGTTACCGGACCGCCACTGAAGCTTTCTTT	few	NA	TRBJ1-1	TRBV6-6
CASSFLTGDQPQHF	TGTGCCAGCAGTTTCTTGACAGGGGATCAGCCCCAGCATTTT	NA	TRBD1	TRBJ1-5	TRBV28
CSATTGTSGPRETQYF	TGCAGTGCTACGACCGGGACTAGCGGCCCTCGGGAGACCCAGTACTTC	once	TRBD2	TRBJ2-5	TRBV20-1
CASSILAGEGNNEQYF	TGTGCCAGTAGTATCCTAGCGGGAGAAGGAAACAACGAGCAGTACTTC	NA	TRBD2	TRBJ2-7	TRBV19
CASSMDSNYNEQFF	TGTGCCAGCAGCATGGACTCCAATTACAATGAGCAGTTCTTC	NA	NA	TRBJ2-1	TRBV7-9
CASSVGGSGYEQYF	TGTGCCAGCAGCGTAGGGGGTAGCGGCTACGAGCAGTACTTC	NA	NA	TRBJ2-7	TRBV9
CASSPGDEGAYQPQHF	TGCGCCAGCAGCCCCGGAGATGAGGGCGCGTATCAGCCCCAGCATTTT	NA	NA	TRBJ1-5	TRBV4-1
CASSLVGSQGDEQYF	TGTGCCAGCAGCTTAGTAGGCAGTCAGGGGGACGAGCAGTACTTC	NA	TRBD1	TRBJ2-7	TRBV11-2
CASSSPTSGGGYEQYF	TGTGCCAGCAGCTCCCCGACTAGCGGAGGGGGGTACGAGCAGTACTTC	NA	TRBD2	TRBJ2-7	TRBV7-9
CASSLGPRTGRNQPQHF	TGTGCCAGCAGCCTAGGCCCCCGGACAGGGAGAAATCAGCCCCAGCATTTT	NA	TRBD1	TRBJ1-5	TRBV7-3
CSATTGGIGGNQPQHF	TGCAGTGCTACCACAGGGGGTATAGGGGGCAATCAGCCCCAGCATTTT	NA	TRBD1	TRBJ1-5	TRBV20-1
CATSRTGGGQPQHF	TGTGCCACCAGCAGGACGGGGGGCGGACAGCCCCAGCATTTT	NA	NA	TRBJ1-5	TRBV15
CASSLGGRPSYEQYF	TGTGCCAGCAGCTTAGGGGGGAGGCCCTCCTACGAGCAGTACTTC	NA	NA	TRBJ2-7	TRBV7-8
CSVTGDTRGYTF	TGCAGCGTAACAGGGGATACTAGAGGCTACACCTTC	NA	TRBD1	TRBJ1-2	TRBV29-1
CASSLGGRVLPGNEQFF	TGTGCCAGCAGCTTAGGTGGGAGGGTCCTCCCCGGCAATGAGCAGTTCTTC	NA	TRBD2	TRBJ2-1	TRBV7-2
CASSLDRPYEQYF	TGCGCCAGCAGCTTGGACCGCCCCTACGAGCAGTACTTC	few	NA	TRBJ2-7	TRBV5-1
CASSDRRGSRGANVLTF	TGTGCCAGCAGCGACCGGAGGGGGTCCCGAGGGGCCAACGTCCTGACTTTC	NA	NA	TRBJ2-6	TRBV9
CASQGRGWNTQYF	TGTGCCTCACAGGGAAGGGGATGGAATACGCAGTATTTT	NA	NA	TRBJ2-3	TRBV30
CASSVEGAYGYTF	TGTGCCAGCAGCGTCGAGGGCGCCTATGGCTACACCTTC	NA	NA	TRBJ1-2	TRBV9
CATSAGVSDYGYTF	TGTGCCACCAGTGCTGGGGTTTCGGATTATGGCTACACCTTC	once	NA	TRBJ1-2	TRBV24-1
CASSNPRVPYNEQFF	TGTGCCAGCAGCAATCCGAGGGTCCCCTACAATGAGCAGTTCTTC	once	NA	TRBJ2-1	TRBV5-6
CASWDRGFSTEALF	TGCGCAAGCTGGGACAGGGGCTTTAGTACTGAAGCTCTCTTT	NA	TRBD1	TRBJ1-1	TRBV5-1
CASSVGSGMLNIQYF	TGTGCCAGCAGCGTGGGTAGCGGGATGTTAAACATTCAGTACTTC	NA	TRBD2	TRBJ2-4	TRBV9
CASSFRTGAAYEQYF	TGCGCCAGCAGCTTTCGGACAGGGGCGGCCTACGAGCAGTACTTC	NA	TRBD1	TRBJ2-7	TRBV5-1
CASSVGASGNTIYF	TGTGCCAGCAGCGTAGGGGCCTCTGGAAACACCATATATTTT	NA	NA	TRBJ1-3	TRBV9
CSAHRLADQETQYF	TGCAGTGCTCATAGACTAGCGGATCAAGAGACCCAGTACTTC	NA	TRBD2	TRBJ2-5	TRBV20-1
CASSLRTGTNGNTIYF	TGTGCCAGCAGCCTCCGGACAGGGACAAATGGAAACACCATATATTTT	NA	TRBD1	TRBJ1-3	TRBV7-6
CASSVSGSPGNEQFF	TGTGCCAGCAGCGTTAGCGGCTCCCCTGGGAATGAGCAGTTCTTC	NA	NA	TRBJ2-1	TRBV9
CATSRKKTNYEQYF	TGTGCCACCAGCAGGAAGAAGACAAACTACGAGCAGTACTTC	NA	NA	TRBJ2-7	TRBV15
CASSSLRGQGRGGLPNQPQHF	TGTGCCAGCAGTTCTCTTCGAGGACAGGGACGCGGAGGGTTGCCGAATCAGCCCCAGCATTTT	NA	TRBD1	TRBJ1-5	TRBV6-5
CASSVEVAGGSTDTQYF	TGTGCCAGCAGCGTAGAGGTAGCGGGAGGGAGCACAGATACGCAGTATTTT	NA	TRBD2	TRBJ2-3	TRBV9
CASSQEGFATNEKLFF	TGTGCCAGCAGCCAAGAAGGATTTGCAACTAATGAAAAACTGTTTTTT	NA	NA	TRBJ1-4	TRBV4-2
CATSGGLGSGEQFF	TGTGCCACCAGCGGGGGGCTAGGGAGCGGTGAGCAGTTCTTC	NA	NA	TRBJ2-1	TRBV15
CASSPLSGRLPYNEQFF	TGTGCCAGCAGTCCACTTAGCGGGAGGCTCCCCTACAATGAGCAGTTCTTC	NA	TRBD2	TRBJ2-1	TRBV27
CASSKLGLAVYNEQFF	TGTGCCAGCAGCAAACTTGGGCTAGCGGTTTACAATGAGCAGTTCTTC	NA	NA	TRBJ2-1	TRBV21-1
CASSHPSQRGALNTEAFF	TGTGCCAGCAGCCATCCTTCCCAGCGAGGGGCTTTGAACACTGAAGCTTTCTTT	few	NA	TRBJ1-1	TRBV4-2
CASSGREAANVLTF	TGTGCCAGCAGCGGAAGGGAGGCAGCCAACGTCCTGACTTTC	NA	NA	TRBJ2-6	TRBV7-9
CASNGEGNQPQHF	TGTGCCAGCAATGGAGAGGGAAATCAGCCCCAGCATTTT	NA	NA	TRBJ1-5	TRBV2
CASSIELAAYNEQFF	TGTGCCAGTAGTATAGAACTAGCGGCCTACAATGAGCAGTTCTTC	once	TRBD2	TRBJ2-1	TRBV19
CASSPPRQGLNTEAFF	TGTGCCAGCAGTCCCCCCAGACAGGGATTGAACACTGAAGCTTTCTTT	NA	TRBD1	TRBJ1-1	TRBV27
CASSEDRWETTDTQYF	TGTGCCAGCAGTGAAGATCGGTGGGAGACCACAGATACGCAGTATTTT	NA	NA	TRBJ2-3	TRBV6-1
CASSSSGRAYEQYF	TGTGCCAGCAGTTCTAGCGGGAGGGCCTACGAGCAGTACTTC	NA	TRBD2	TRBJ2-7	TRBV28
CASSLALAGRGEQFF	TGTGCTAGCAGCTTAGCGCTAGCGGGGAGGGGTGAGCAGTTCTTC	NA	TRBD2	TRBJ2-1	TRBV7-7
CASSWRLSNQPQHF	TGTGCCAGTAGTTGGAGGCTTAGCAATCAGCCCCAGCATTTT	NA	NA	TRBJ1-5	TRBV19
CASSPKRDHPDTQYF	TGTGCCAGCAGCCCTAAGCGGGACCATCCAGATACGCAGTATTTT	NA	TRBD2	TRBJ2-3	TRBV7-9
CASSGQPYEQYF	TGTGCCAGCAGCGGACAGCCCTACGAGCAGTACTTC	few	NA	TRBJ2-7	TRBV9
CASSPRASGKFYEQYF	TGTGCCAGCAGCCCCCGGGCTAGCGGGAAATTTTACGAGCAGTACTTC	NA	TRBD2	TRBJ2-7	TRBV3-1
CSVVSRGQTYEQYF	TGCAGCGTCGTTAGCCGTGGGCAGACCTACGAGCAGTACTTC	NA	NA	TRBJ2-7	TRBV29-1
CASSLAPVRKNYGYTF	TGTGCCAGCAGTTTAGCGCCCGTCAGAAAGAACTATGGCTACACCTTC	NA	NA	TRBJ1-2	TRBV12-3/TRBV12-4
CASSPKGRGQTQYF	TGCGCCAGCAGCCCCAAGGGCAGGGGACAGACCCAGTACTTC	NA	NA	TRBJ2-5	TRBV4-1
CASSYGGQGGEAFF	TGTGCCAGCAGTTACGGGGGGCAGGGCGGTGAAGCTTTCTTT	NA	NA	TRBJ1-1	TRBV6-5
CASSFRREADTQYF	TGTGCCAGCAGCTTCCGGAGGGAGGCAGATACGCAGTATTTT	few	NA	TRBJ2-3	TRBV11-2
CASSSTGPLGEQFF	TGTGCCAGCAGCAGTACCGGGCCGTTGGGTGAGCAGTTCTTC	NA	NA	TRBJ2-1	TRBV28
CAISEPDRGREQYF	TGTGCCATCAGTGAGCCCGACAGAGGACGCGAGCAGTACTTC	NA	NA	TRBJ2-7	TRBV10-3
CASSYSIGRGSEAFF	TGTGCCAGCAGTTACTCGATTGGCAGGGGATCTGAAGCTTTCTTT	NA	NA	TRBJ1-1	TRBV6-5
CASSLRDRENYGYTF	TGTGCCAGCAGCCTACGGGACAGGGAAAACTATGGCTACACCTTC	NA	TRBD1	TRBJ1-2	TRBV3-1
CASSLAVGGEGETQYF	TGTGCCAGCAGCTTAGCGGTCGGGGGAGAGGGAGAGACCCAGTACTTC	few	NA	TRBJ2-5	TRBV7-2